This TCR beta chain was sequenced for a study of blood T cell repertoires in COVID-19. Whole-study context: T cells, B-cell-depleted T cells, or PBMCs provided the cDNA or gDNA that served as material.

The CDR3 has 15 amino acids. V gave up 4 bases and J gave up 0 bases, with 12 bases separating them. Germline CDR1 reads SEHNR; CDR2 reads FQNEAQ (reference sequence). Repertoires were generated with immunoSEQ multiplex PCR, while TCRdb's copy carries only in-frame clones and drops some. The data hold about 44,000 clones, with roughly 90% observed a single time. Sequenced sample: peripheral blood. The rearrangement joins TRBV7-9 to TRBJ1-2; possible D gene TRBD1, 6 bases. The origin of this receptor is a woman aged 80 or over in a cohort sampled during active or convalescent COVID-19. This CDR3 reads CASSSWTETNYGYTF. CDR3 nucleotide sequence: TGTGCCAGCAGCTCCTGGACAGAAACTAACTATGGCTACACCTTC.